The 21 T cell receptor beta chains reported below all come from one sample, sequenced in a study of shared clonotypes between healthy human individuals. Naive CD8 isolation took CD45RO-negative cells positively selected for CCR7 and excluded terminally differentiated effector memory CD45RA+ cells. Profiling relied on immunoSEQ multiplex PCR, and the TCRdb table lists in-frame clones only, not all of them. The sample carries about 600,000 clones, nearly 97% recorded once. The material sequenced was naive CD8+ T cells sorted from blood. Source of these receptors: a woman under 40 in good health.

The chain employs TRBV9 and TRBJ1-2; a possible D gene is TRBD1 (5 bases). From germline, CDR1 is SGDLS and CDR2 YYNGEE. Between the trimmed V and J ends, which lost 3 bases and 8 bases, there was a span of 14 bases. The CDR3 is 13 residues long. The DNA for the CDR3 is TGTGCCAGCAGCGGTCAGGGTTTGGACGGCTACACCTTC. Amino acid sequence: CASSGQGLDGYTF.

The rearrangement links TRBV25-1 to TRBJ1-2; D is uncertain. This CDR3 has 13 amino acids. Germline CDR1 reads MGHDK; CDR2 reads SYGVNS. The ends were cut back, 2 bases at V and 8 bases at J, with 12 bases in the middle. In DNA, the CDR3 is TGTGCCAGCAGTGAAAGTCAGTGGCGAGGCTACACCTTC. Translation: CASSESQWRGYTF.

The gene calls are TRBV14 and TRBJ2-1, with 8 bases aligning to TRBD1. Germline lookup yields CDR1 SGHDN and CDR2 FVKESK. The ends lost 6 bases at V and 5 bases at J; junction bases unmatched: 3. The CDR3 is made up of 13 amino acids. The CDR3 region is CASRGTGDNEQFF. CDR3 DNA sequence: TGTGCCAGCAGAGGGACAGGAGACAATGAGCAGTTCTTC.

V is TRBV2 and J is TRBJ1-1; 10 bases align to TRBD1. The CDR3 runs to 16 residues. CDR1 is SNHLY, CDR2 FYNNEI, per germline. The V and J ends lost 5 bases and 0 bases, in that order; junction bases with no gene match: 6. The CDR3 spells CASSKGQGRLNTEAFF. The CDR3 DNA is TGTGCCAGCAGTAAGGGACAGGGGCGCTTGAACACTGAAGCTTTCTTT.

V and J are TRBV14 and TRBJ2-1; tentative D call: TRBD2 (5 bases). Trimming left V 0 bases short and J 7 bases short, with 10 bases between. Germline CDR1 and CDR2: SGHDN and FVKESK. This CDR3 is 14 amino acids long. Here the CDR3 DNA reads TGTGCCAGCAGCCAAGATAGTTGGGAGAATGAGCAGTTCTTC. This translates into CASSQDSWENEQFF.

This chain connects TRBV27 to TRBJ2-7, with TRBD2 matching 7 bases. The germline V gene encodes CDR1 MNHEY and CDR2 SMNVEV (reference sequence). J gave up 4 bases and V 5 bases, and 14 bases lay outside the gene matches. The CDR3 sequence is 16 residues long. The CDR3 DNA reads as TGTGCCAGCAGTAGGTCCGTTGGGGGGGTAAGGTACGAGCAGTACTTC. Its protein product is CASSRSVGGVRYEQYF.

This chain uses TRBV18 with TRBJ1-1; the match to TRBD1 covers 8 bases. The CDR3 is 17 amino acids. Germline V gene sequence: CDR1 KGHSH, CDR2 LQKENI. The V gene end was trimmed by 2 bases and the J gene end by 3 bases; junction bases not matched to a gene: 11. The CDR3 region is CASSPGIQGVPHTEAFF. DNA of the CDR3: TGTGCCAGCTCACCAGGCATACAGGGGGTTCCTCACACTGAAGCTTTCTTT.

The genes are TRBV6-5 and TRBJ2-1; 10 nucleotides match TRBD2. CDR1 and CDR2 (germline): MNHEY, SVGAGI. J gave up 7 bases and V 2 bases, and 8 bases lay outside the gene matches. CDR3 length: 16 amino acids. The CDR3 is CASSYQPSGRGNEQFF. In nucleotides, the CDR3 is TGTGCCAGCAGTTACCAACCTAGCGGGAGAGGTAATGAGCAGTTCTTC.

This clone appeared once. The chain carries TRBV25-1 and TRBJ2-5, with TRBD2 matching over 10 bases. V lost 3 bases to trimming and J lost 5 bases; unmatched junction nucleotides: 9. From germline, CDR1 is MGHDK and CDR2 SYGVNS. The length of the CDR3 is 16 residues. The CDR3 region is CASSDYLLAGWETQYF. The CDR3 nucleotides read TGTGCCAGCAGTGACTATTTACTAGCGGGGTGGGAGACCCAGTACTTC.

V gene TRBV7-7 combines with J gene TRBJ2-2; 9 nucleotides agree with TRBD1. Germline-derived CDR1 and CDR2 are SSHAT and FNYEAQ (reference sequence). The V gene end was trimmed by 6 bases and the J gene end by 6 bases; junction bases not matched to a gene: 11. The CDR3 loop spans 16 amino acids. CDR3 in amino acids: CASRGAGTGTPGELFF. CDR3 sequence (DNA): TGTGCCAGCAGGGGGGCCGGGACAGGGACCCCCGGGGAGCTGTTTTTT.

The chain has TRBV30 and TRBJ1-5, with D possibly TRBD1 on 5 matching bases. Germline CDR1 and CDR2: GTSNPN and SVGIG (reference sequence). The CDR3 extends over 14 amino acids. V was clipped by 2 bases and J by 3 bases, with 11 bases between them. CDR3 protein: CAWSLGVNNQPQHF. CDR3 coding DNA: TGTGCCTGGAGTCTAGGGGTTAACAATCAGCCCCAGCATTTT.

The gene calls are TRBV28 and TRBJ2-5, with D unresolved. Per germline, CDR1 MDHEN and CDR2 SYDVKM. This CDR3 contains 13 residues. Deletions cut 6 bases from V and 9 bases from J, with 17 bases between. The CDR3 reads CASSIGPTRPQYF. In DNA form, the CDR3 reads TGTGCCAGCAGCATCGGGCCCACAAGGCCCCAGTACTTC.

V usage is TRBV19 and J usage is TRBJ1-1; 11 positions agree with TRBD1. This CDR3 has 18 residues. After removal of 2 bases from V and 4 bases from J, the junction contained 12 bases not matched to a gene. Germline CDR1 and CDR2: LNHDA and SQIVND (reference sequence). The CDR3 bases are TGTGCCAGTAGTATACTCCGGACAGGGGGCGCATCGGCCACTGAAGCTTTCTTT. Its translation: CASSILRTGGASATEAFF. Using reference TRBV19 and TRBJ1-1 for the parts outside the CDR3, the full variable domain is DGGITQSPKYLFRKEGQNVTLSCEQNLNHDAMYWYRQDPGQGLRLIYYSQIVNDFQKGDIAEGYSVSREKKESFPLTVTSAQKNPTAFYLCASSILRTGGASATEAFFGQGTRLTVV.

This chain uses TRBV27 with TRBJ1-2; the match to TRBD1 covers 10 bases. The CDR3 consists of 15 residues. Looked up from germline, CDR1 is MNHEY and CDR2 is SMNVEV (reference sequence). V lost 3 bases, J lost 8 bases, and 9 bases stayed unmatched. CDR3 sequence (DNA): TGTGCCAGCAGTTTGGGGACAGGGGTTAGGGGGGGCTACACCTTC. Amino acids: CASSLGTGVRGGYTF.

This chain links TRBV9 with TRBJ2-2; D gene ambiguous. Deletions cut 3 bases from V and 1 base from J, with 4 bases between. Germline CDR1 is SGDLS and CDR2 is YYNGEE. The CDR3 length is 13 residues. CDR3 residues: CASSGRNTGELFF. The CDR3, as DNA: TGTGCCAGCAGCGGGCGGAACACCGGGGAGCTGTTTTTT.

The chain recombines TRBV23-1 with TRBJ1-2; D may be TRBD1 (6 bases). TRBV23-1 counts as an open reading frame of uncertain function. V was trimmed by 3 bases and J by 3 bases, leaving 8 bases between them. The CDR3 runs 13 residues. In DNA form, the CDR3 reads TGCGCCAGCAGTCATTGGACAGACTATGGCTACACCTTC. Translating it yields CASSHWTDYGYTF.

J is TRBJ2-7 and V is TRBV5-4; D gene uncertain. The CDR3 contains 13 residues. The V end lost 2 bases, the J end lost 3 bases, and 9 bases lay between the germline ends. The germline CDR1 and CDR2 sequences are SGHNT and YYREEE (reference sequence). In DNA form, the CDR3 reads TGTGCCAGCAGCTTATCGATTAGCTACGAGCAGTACTTC. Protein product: CASSLSISYEQYF.

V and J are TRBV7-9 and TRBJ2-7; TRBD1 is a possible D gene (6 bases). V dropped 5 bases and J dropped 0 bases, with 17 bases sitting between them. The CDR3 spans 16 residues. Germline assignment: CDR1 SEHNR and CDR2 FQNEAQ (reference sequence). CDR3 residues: CASSALAGQFSYEQYF. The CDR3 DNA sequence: TGTGCCAGCAGCGCGCTAGCCGGACAGTTCTCCTACGAGCAGTACTTC.

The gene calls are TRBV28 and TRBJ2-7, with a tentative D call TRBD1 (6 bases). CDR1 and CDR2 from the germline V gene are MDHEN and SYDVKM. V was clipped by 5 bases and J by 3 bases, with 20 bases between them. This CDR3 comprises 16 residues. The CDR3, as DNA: TGTGCCAGCAGTGTCCCAGGGGACCTTTCCAACTACGAGCAGTACTTC. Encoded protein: CASSVPGDLSNYEQYF. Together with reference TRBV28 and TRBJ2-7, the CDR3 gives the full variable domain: DVKVTQSSRYLVKRTGEKVFLECVQDMDHENMFWYRQDPGLGLRLIYFSYDVKMKEKGDIPEGYSVSREKKERFSLILESASTNQTSMYLCASSVPGDLSNYEQYFGPGTRLTVT.

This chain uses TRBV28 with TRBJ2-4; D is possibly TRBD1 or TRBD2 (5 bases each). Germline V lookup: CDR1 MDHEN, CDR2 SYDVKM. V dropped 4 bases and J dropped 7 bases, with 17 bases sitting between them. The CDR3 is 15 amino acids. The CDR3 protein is CASSSAREIDNIQYF. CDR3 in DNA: TGTGCCAGCAGTTCGGCCAGGGAGATCGACAACATTCAGTACTTC. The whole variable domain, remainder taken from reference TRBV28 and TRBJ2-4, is DVKVTQSSRYLVKRTGEKVFLECVQDMDHENMFWYRQDPGLGLRLIYFSYDVKMKEKGDIPEGYSVSREKKERFSLILESASTNQTSMYLCASSSAREIDNIQYFGAGTRLSVL.

CDR3 bases: TGTGCCAGCAGTGCAGGACAGGGAGGTTACTACGAGCAGTACTTC. Amino acids: CASSAGQGGYYEQYF. The chain joins TRBV27 to TRBJ2-7, with 8 positions matching TRBD1. The junction had 9 bases not matched to a gene; V was cut back by 5 bases and J by 3 bases. The length of the CDR3 is 15 residues. The germline V gene encodes CDR1 MNHEY and CDR2 SMNVEV (reference sequence).